The next 16 T cell receptor beta chains were all read from a single sample in a study of OX40 agonist ivuxolimab in advanced cancers. Data came from immunoSEQ multiplex PCR; TCRdb stores just in-frame clones and leaves some out. The table shows about 60,000 clones, with approximately 86% occurring only once. The material was CD4+ or CD8+ T cells sorted from blood, obtained in a trial of the OX40 agonist ivuxolimab. All receptors derive from an adult with an advanced solid tumor such as melanoma, head and neck, liver or kidney cancer.

The chain employs TRBV4-1 and TRBJ2-7, with 10 positions matching TRBD1. The CDR3 loop spans 14 amino acids. The ends lost 3 bases at V and 7 bases at J; junction bases unmatched: 6. CDR1 and CDR2 (germline): MGHRA, YSYEKL. Here the CDR3 reads CASSQGDRGREQYF. CDR3 DNA sequence: TGCGCCAGCAGCCAGGGGGACAGGGGTCGGGAGCAGTACTTC.

The chain recombines TRBV27 with TRBJ2-1; no clear D gene. This CDR3 comprises 14 residues. V was shortened by 4 bases and J by 6 bases, with 13 bases between the two germline ends. CDR1 is MNHEY and CDR2 is SMNVEV in the germline V gene (reference sequence). CDR3 nucleotide sequence: TGTGCCAGCAGTTCCACATGGGGTTTCAATGAGCAGTTCTTC. Residues: CASSSTWGFNEQFF.

J is TRBJ1-1 and V is TRBV6-1, with unresolved D. V was pared by 7 bases and J by 11 bases, with 14 bases between. Germline assignment: CDR1 MNHNS and CDR2 SASEGT. This CDR3 spans 11 amino acids. The CDR3 spells CASTPKELAFF. The CDR3 DNA follows: TGTGCCAGCACCCCAAAGGAGTTGGCTTTCTTT.

The rearrangement links TRBV7-9 to TRBJ2-3; D unclear. Trimming stripped 5 bases from V and 0 bases from J, with 12 bases between. Germline CDR1 is SEHNR and CDR2 is FQNEAQ (reference sequence). The length of the CDR3 is 15 residues. CDR3 residues: CASSLIRSSTDTQYF. CDR3 coding DNA: TGTGCCAGCAGCCTAATTAGGAGTAGCACAGATACGCAGTATTTT.

This clone showed up just once. The chain carries TRBV29-1 and TRBJ1-1; the match to TRBD1 covers 7 bases. Germline trimming cut 1 base from V and 8 bases from J; bases unmatched to any gene: 7. The germline V gene has CDR1 SQVTM and CDR2 ANQGSEA. The CDR3 has 13 residues. The CDR3 here is CSVEGPQGPEAFF. CDR3 in DNA: TGCAGCGTTGAAGGCCCACAGGGGCCCGAAGCTTTCTTT.

This clone occurred once. This chain uses TRBV14 with TRBJ1-2, with a tentative D call TRBD1 (5 bases). Trimming took 4 bases from V and 8 from J, leaving 14 bases between them. This CDR3 has 13 amino acids. Germline V gene sequence: CDR1 SGHDN, CDR2 FVKESK. The CDR3 DNA follows: TGTGCCAGCAGCCCCCCAGGGACGGGCGGCTACACCTTC. It codes for CASSPPGTGGYTF.

The chain links TRBV13 to TRBJ2-7, with no clear D. The germline V gene has CDR1 PRHDT and CDR2 FYEKMQ (reference sequence). This CDR3 is 13 amino acids long. Between the trimmed V and J ends, which lost 3 bases and 5 bases, there was a span of 11 bases. The CDR3 reads CASSFQGVDEQYF. Here the CDR3 DNA reads TGTGCCAGCAGCTTTCAAGGAGTTGACGAGCAGTACTTC.

The genes are TRBV7-9 and TRBJ1-1; D is ambiguous. Deletions cut 3 bases from V and 7 bases from J, with 15 bases between. Germline-derived CDR1 and CDR2 are SEHNR and FQNEAQ (reference sequence). The CDR3 is 14 amino acids. The CDR3 DNA is TGTGCCAGCAGCTTCCACGCCGACGGAAGTGAAGCTTTCTTT. This gives the protein CASSFHADGSEAFF.

This chain connects TRBV5-8 to TRBJ1-1, with 9 bases identical to TRBD1. Germline V gene lookup returns CDR1 SGHTS and CDR2 YDEGEE. Trimming at V came to 2 bases and at J to 8 bases, leaving 16 bases not matched to a gene. This CDR3 has 17 residues. The CDR3 loop reads CASSLTPKPGQGREAFF. The CDR3 DNA is TGTGCCAGCAGCTTAACACCTAAACCGGGACAGGGACGGGAAGCTTTCTTT.

This chain links TRBV5-4 with TRBJ2-3; D remains unclear. The CDR3 spans 16 residues. Germline assignment: CDR1 SGHNT and CDR2 YYREEE (reference sequence). The V and J ends lost 0 bases and 0 bases respectively, with 11 bases between them. The CDR3: CASSLDGETSTDTQYF. CDR3 DNA sequence: TGTGCCAGCAGCTTGGATGGAGAAACTAGCACAGATACGCAGTATTTT. The variable domain in full, with the rest retrieved from reference TRBV5-4 and TRBJ2-3, is ETGVTQSPTHLIKTRGQQVTLRCSSQSGHNTVSWYQQALGQGPQFIFQYYREEENGRGNFPPRFSGLQFPNYSSELNVNALELDDSALYLCASSLDGETSTDTQYFGPGTRLTVL.

This clone was counted many times. The chain employs TRBV11-2 and TRBJ2-7; TRBD2 matches at 8 bases. Germline lookup yields CDR1 SGHAT and CDR2 FQNNGV. Unmatched junction bases numbered 6, after V lost 9 bases and J lost 5 bases. CDR3 length: 12 residues. The CDR3 bases are TGTGCCAGTCGGGGGGGGGCCCACGAGCAGTACTTC. Translating it yields CASRGGAHEQYF. Supplemented by reference TRBV11-2 and TRBJ2-7, the full variable domain reads EAGVAQSPRYKIIEKRQSVAFWCNPISGHATLYWYQQILGQGPKLLIQFQNNGVVDDSQLPKDRFSAERLKGVDSTLKIQPAKLEDSAVYLCASRGGAHEQYFGPGTRLTVT.

The chain combines TRBV6-5 with TRBJ2-5, with D perhaps matching TRBD1 (6 bases). This CDR3 spans 16 amino acids. Germline lookup yields CDR1 MNHEY and CDR2 SVGAGI. Trimming cost V 2 bases and J 4 bases, with 17 bases left between them. The CDR3 DNA reads TGTGCCAGCAGTTACACTGGGGCAGGGGTTACAGAGACCCAGTACTTC. The encoded protein is CASSYTGAGVTETQYF.

This sequence joins TRBV5-8 and TRBJ2-7, with D possibly matching TRBD2 (6 bases). V was cut by 2 bases and J by 2 bases, with 14 bases left in between. The CDR3 runs to 15 residues. The germline gives CDR1 SGHTS, CDR2 YDEGEE. CDR3 DNA sequence: TGTGCCAGCAGCTTTGCGGGATCTTTCCCCTACGAGCAGTACTTC. Translation: CASSFAGSFPYEQYF.

The rearrangement joins TRBV25-1 to TRBJ2-7, with D perhaps assigned TRBD1 or TRBD2 (5 bases each). The CDR3 has 13 residues. Trimming left V 4 bases short and J 2 bases short, with 9 bases between. The germline gives CDR1 MGHDK, CDR2 SYGVNS. The CDR3 DNA follows: TGTGCCAGCAGTGCAATGGGGGCCTACGAGCAGTACTTC. This sequence encodes CASSAMGAYEQYF.

This clone was observed once. The chain couples TRBV4-1 to TRBJ1-4; D uncertain. This CDR3 contains 16 residues. V was pared by 3 bases and J by 8 bases, with 19 bases between. The germline V gene has CDR1 MGHRA and CDR2 YSYEKL. CDR3 protein: CASSQRLPDGREKLFF. The CDR3 coding sequence is TGCGCCAGCAGCCAGAGGTTACCGGATGGGCGCGAAAAACTGTTTTTT.

This clone turned up a few times. The chain employs TRBV7-6 and TRBJ2-7; 7 nucleotides agree with TRBD1. With V trimmed by 4 bases and J by 3 bases, 6 bases remained unmatched. The germline gives CDR1 SGHVS, CDR2 FNYEAQ. The CDR3 extends over 14 amino acids. The chain's CDR3 is CASSSLGDSYEQYF. CDR3 coding DNA: TGTGCCAGCAGCTCCCTCGGGGACAGCTACGAGCAGTACTTC.